This TCR beta chain stems from a study of blood T cell repertoires in COVID-19. Study-level information: COVID-19 samples collected from the United States, Italy and Spain covered acute and convalescent phases. Nucleic acid was either cDNA or gDNA, and it came from T cells, B-cell-depleted T cells, or PBMCs.

The CDR3 is 19 amino acids. Per the germline V gene, CDR1 is SEHNR and CDR2 is FQNEAQ (reference sequence). With V trimmed by 5 bases and J by 4 bases, 20 bases remained unmatched. Source study methods: Amplifying reference gene primers gave estimates of nucleated cell counts. Here immunoSEQ multiplex PCR was the method, and the copy in TCRdb shows in-frame clones only, minus some. Clonal size and the V and J genes are those of that table, whereas D and trimming came from the DNA. Among hundreds of thousands of clones listed, roughly nine tenths were seen once. Material: peripheral blood. The sequence came from a woman between 45 and 60 years old with acute or convalescent COVID-19. The chain links TRBV7-9 to TRBJ1-2, with 9 bases fitting TRBD1. CDR3 region: CASSPLTRDRERDPYGYTF. The DNA of the CDR3 is TGTGCCAGCAGCCCCCTTACCCGGGACAGGGAAAGGGACCCCTATGGCTACACCTTC. Looking up the rest from reference TRBV7-9 and TRBJ1-2 gives the full variable domain: DTGVSQNPRHKITKRGQNVTFRCDPISEHNRLYWYRQTLGQGPEFLTYFQNEAQLEKSRLLSDRFSAERPKGSFSTLEIQRTEQGDSAMYLCASSPLTRDRERDPYGYTFGSGTRLTVV.